These 2 T cell receptor beta chains were all obtained from the same sample, sequenced in a study of shared clonotypes between healthy human individuals. TCRdb's table, derived via immunoSEQ multiplex PCR, lists solely in-frame clones and lacks some. The sample yields around 340,000 clones, 73% seen once. The sample was memory CD4+ T cells sorted from blood. Subset defined: CD45RA-negative fraction. The source of these receptors is a man in his thirties or forties in good health.

The rearrangement links TRBV19 to TRBJ2-1, with 7 bases identical to TRBD1. CDR3 length: 15 residues. Germline assignment: CDR1 LNHDA and CDR2 SQIVND (reference sequence). The J segment lost 5 bases and the V segment lost 4 bases, leaving 8 bases of the junction unmatched. This chain's CDR3 is CASSSPLGQNNEQFF. In nucleotides, the CDR3 is TGTGCCAGTAGTAGTCCTCTGGGACAGAACAATGAGCAGTTCTTC.

Many counts were recorded for this clone. The chain recombines TRBV28 with TRBJ1-4, with D perhaps matching TRBD1 (6 bases). V was clipped by 3 bases and J by 7 bases, with 15 bases between them. The CDR3 covers 15 residues. Germline CDR1 MDHEN, CDR2 SYDVKM. CDR3 in amino acids: CASSLHRVGGEKLFF. CDR3 nucleotides: TGTGCCAGCAGTTTGCACAGGGTAGGAGGTGAAAAACTGTTTTTT.